These 30 T cell receptor beta chains came from one sample sequenced in a study of cytomegalovirus exposure and HLA in healthy donors. With 60 Vbeta and 13 Jbeta primers, the PCR was carried out. The method was immunoSEQ multiplex PCR; TCRdb's version includes in-frame clones alone and lacks a portion of them. Here the sample spans about 170,000 clones, about four fifths being singletons. Sequencing was performed on PBMCs. The origin of the receptors is a woman between 18 and 30 years old in good health and CMV-seronegative.

The chain uses TRBV5-1 and TRBJ1-2; maybe TRBD1 (5 bases). Per germline, CDR1 SGHRS and CDR2 YFSETQ. CDR3 length: 16 amino acids. V was trimmed by 0 bases and J by 7 bases, leaving 19 bases between them. The chain's CDR3 is CASSLASGVEKGGYTF. In nucleotides, the CDR3 is TGCGCCAGCAGCTTGGCTTCGGGGGTGGAAAAAGGTGGCTACACCTTC.

J is TRBJ2-3 and V is TRBV7-2; tentative D call: TRBD2 (6 bases). Trimming cost V 1 base and J 0 bases, with 14 bases left between them. CDR1 SGHTA and CDR2 FQGNSA come from the germline V gene. This CDR3 is built from 17 residues. CDR3 sequence reads: CASSLVSGLTSTDTQYF. The CDR3 coding sequence is TGTGCCAGCAGCTTAGTTTCTGGACTAACTAGCACAGATACGCAGTATTTT.

The chain links TRBV5-1 to TRBJ2-5; 8 nucleotides line up with TRBD2. Per the germline V gene, CDR1 is SGHRS and CDR2 is YFSETQ. This CDR3 spans 14 amino acids. Trimming cost V 7 bases and J 5 bases; bases outside gene matches: 10. The CDR3 region has the DNA TGCGCCAGCGGCCAGCGGGAGCCCCCCGAGACCCAGTACTTC. This codes for CASGQREPPETQYF.

This chain links TRBV5-1 with TRBJ2-1; D ambiguous. The length of the CDR3 is 14 residues. Trimming stripped 7 bases from V and 5 bases from J, with 16 bases between. The germline gives CDR1 SGHRS, CDR2 YFSETQ. DNA of the CDR3: TGCGCCAGCCGTCACGGCGGCGAAGACAATGAGCAGTTCTTC. Protein product: CASRHGGEDNEQFF.

The CDR3 nucleotides read TGCGCCAGCAGCAAAGCCAATCTAGTGTCCGCAGATACGCAGTATTTT. This encodes CASSKANLVSADTQYF. The V call is TRBV4-1, the J call TRBJ2-3; D gene uncertain. Trimming removed 5 bases at V and 4 bases at J, with 19 bases between. This CDR3 has 16 residues. Germline CDR1 reads MGHRA; CDR2 reads YSYEKL.

This chain links TRBV6-6 with TRBJ1-1, with D unresolved. Germline CDR1 reads MNHNY; CDR2 reads SVGAGI (reference sequence). V lost 4 bases to trimming and J lost 3 bases, with 12 bases between them. This CDR3 contains 14 residues. The CDR3 loop is CASSFSGLYTEAFF. For the CDR3, the DNA is TGTGCCAGCAGTTTCAGCGGGCTTTACACTGAAGCTTTCTTT.

The genes are TRBV28 and TRBJ2-7; 10 bases line up with TRBD2. V was pared by 2 bases and J by 5 bases, with 9 bases of the junction left unmatched. Germline V CDR1 and CDR2: MDHEN, SYDVKM. This CDR3 region has 16 residues. CDR3: CASSLVLAGVLDEQYF. CDR3 in DNA: TGTGCCAGCAGTTTAGTCCTAGCGGGAGTTCTGGACGAGCAGTACTTC.

Details on this clone: At one end the junction does not follow the germline gene, possibly because of a read error. The chain links TRBV7-7 to TRBJ2-2; 8 bases are shared with TRBD2. The CDR3 has 16 residues. Germline assignment: CDR1 SSHAT and CDR2 FNYEAQ (reference sequence). This CDR3 reads CASSLIGTSDTGELFF. The CDR3 coding sequence is TGTGCTAGCAGCTTGATCGGGACTAGTGACACCGGGGAGCTGTTTTTT.

The chain carries TRBV7-2 and TRBJ1-4; 9 nucleotides agree with TRBD1. CDR1 and CDR2 (germline): SGHTA, FQGNSA. V gave up 0 bases and J gave up 13 bases; unmatched junction bases: 6. The CDR3 runs 14 residues. The CDR3 here is CASSLAGQGRLLFF. In DNA form, the CDR3 reads TGTGCCAGCAGCTTAGCGGGACAGGGACGTTTACTGTTTTTT.

The J gene is TRBJ2-1, the V gene TRBV5-4; 11 bases fit TRBD2. Germline V CDR1 and CDR2: SGHNT, YYREEE (reference sequence). This CDR3 has 17 amino acids. Trimming at V came to 3 bases and at J to 4 bases, leaving 9 bases not matched to a gene. CDR3 loop: CASSWIPGLADYNEQFF. The CDR3 nucleotides are TGTGCCAGCAGCTGGATCCCGGGACTAGCGGATTACAATGAGCAGTTCTTC.

The chain uses TRBV28 and TRBJ1-4, with 9 bases fitting TRBD1. The V and J ends lost 10 bases and 8 bases, in that order; junction bases with no gene match: 5. Per the germline V gene, CDR1 is MDHEN and CDR2 is SYDVKM. The CDR3 has 12 amino acids. The CDR3 DNA follows: TGTGCCACAGGGACAGGGAAGGAAAAACTGTTTTTT. This translates into CATGTGKEKLFF.

This clone was observed a few times. The CDR3 sequence is CASSYGGMLDNEQFF. The CDR3, as DNA: TGTGCCAGCAGTTACGGGGGGATGTTGGACAATGAGCAGTTCTTC. The chain carries TRBV6-6 and TRBJ2-1; weak D call: TRBD2 (6 bases). CDR1 and CDR2 from the germline V gene are MNHNY and SVGAGI (reference sequence). This CDR3 spans 15 amino acids. The V and J ends lost 2 bases and 5 bases respectively, with 13 bases between them.

This rearrangement joins TRBV7-9 to TRBJ2-1; maybe TRBD2 (5 bases). This CDR3 spans 14 amino acids. Between the trimmed V and J ends, which lost 3 bases and 5 bases, there was a span of 11 bases. The germline V gene encodes CDR1 SEHNR and CDR2 FQNEAQ (reference sequence). CDR3 nucleotides: TGTGCCAGCAGCTTCTCCAAGGGAGACAATGAGCAGTTCTTC. Translating it yields CASSFSKGDNEQFF. The variable domain in full, completed from reference TRBV7-9 and TRBJ2-1, reads DTGVSQNPRHKITKRGQNVTFRCDPISEHNRLYWYRQTLGQGPEFLTYFQNEAQLEKSRLLSDRFSAERPKGSFSTLEIQRTEQGDSAMYLCASSFSKGDNEQFFGPGTRLTVL.

The chain carries TRBV6-5 and TRBJ2-3, with 7 bases identical to TRBD1. Germline CDR1 reads MNHEY; CDR2 reads SVGAGI. The CDR3 covers 12 residues. Trimming at V came to 4 bases and at J to 6 bases, leaving 1 base not matched to a gene. The CDR3 bases are TGTGCCAGCAGTTTCAGGGGGGATACGCAGTATTTT. Encoded protein: CASSFRGDTQYF.

The rearrangement uses TRBV4-1 and TRBJ2-3, with TRBD2 identical over 10 bases. V trimming: 0 bases; J trimming: 3 bases; junction bases outside the gene matches: 6. CDR1 and CDR2 from the germline V gene are MGHRA and YSYEKL. CDR3 length: 17 residues. CDR3 DNA: TGCGCCAGCAGCCAAGATAGGCTAGCGGGAGTGACAGATACGCAGTATTTT. Amino acids: CASSQDRLAGVTDTQYF.

The gene calls are TRBV28 and TRBJ2-7; TRBD2 agrees at 9 bases. J was trimmed by 6 bases and V by 9 bases; bases with no gene match: 12. CDR1 is MDHEN and CDR2 is SYDVKM in the germline V gene. The CDR3 has 14 amino acids. CDR3 protein: CASREAGGFFEQYF. The CDR3 DNA sequence: TGTGCCAGTAGGGAGGCGGGAGGGTTCTTCGAGCAGTACTTC.

This chain links TRBV7-2 with TRBJ2-3; possible D gene TRBD2, 5 bases. The CDR3 is 13 residues long. CDR1 SGHTA and CDR2 FQGNSA come from the germline V gene. V was trimmed by 1 base and J by 5 bases, leaving 7 bases between them. The DNA of the CDR3 is TGTGCCAGCAGCTTAGGTACTAGAGATACGCAGTATTTT. This gives the protein CASSLGTRDTQYF. The variable domain in full, with the rest retrieved from reference TRBV7-2 and TRBJ2-3, is GAGVSQSPSNKVTEKGKDVELRCDPISGHTALYWYRQSLGQGLEFLIYFQGNSAPDKSGLPSDRFSAERTGGSVSTLTIQRTQQEDSAVYLCASSLGTRDTQYFGPGTRLTVL.

The chain links TRBV5-1 to TRBJ2-5, with D perhaps matching TRBD2 (5 bases). Trimming pared 4 bases from V and 3 bases from J, leaving 10 bases between. CDR1 and CDR2 from the germline V gene are SGHRS and YFSETQ. This CDR3 comprises 13 residues. The CDR3 loop is CASSALGEETQYF. In DNA, the CDR3 is TGCGCCAGCAGCGCACTAGGTGAAGAGACCCAGTACTTC. The full variable domain, with the rest looked up from reference TRBV5-1 and TRBJ2-5, is KAGVTQTPRYLIKTRGQQVTLSCSPISGHRSVSWYQQTPGQGLQFLFEYFSETQRNKGNFPGRFSGRQFSNSRSEMNVSTLELGDSALYLCASSALGEETQYFGPGTRLLVL.

The rearrangement joins TRBV20-1 to TRBJ2-1, with D perhaps matching TRBD1 (5 bases). The germline CDR1 and CDR2 sequences are DFQATT and SNEGSKA (reference sequence). The germline V and J ends were trimmed by 6 bases and 8 bases, with 11 bases remaining between them. CDR3 length: 11 amino acids. CDR3 in DNA: TGCAGTGCCCAAGGGGTCGATGAGCAGTTCTTC. Translating gives CSAQGVDEQFF.

This CDR3 reads CASSYSGGRGTEAFF. CDR3 nucleotides: TGTGCCAGCAGTTACTCGGGAGGGCGCGGTACTGAAGCTTTCTTT. The V gene is TRBV6-5, the J gene TRBJ1-1; D unclear. Germline lookup yields CDR1 MNHEY and CDR2 SVGAGI. The CDR3 loop spans 15 amino acids. Trimming shortened V by 0 bases and J by 5 bases, and 13 bases separated the two germline ends.

This clone has a single count. The chain carries TRBV4-2 and TRBJ2-2, with TRBD1 as a possible D gene (6 bases). The CDR3 runs 17 residues. Germline CDR1 and CDR2: LGHNA and YNFKEQ. V lost 3 bases and J lost 2, with 16 bases in between. The CDR3 DNA reads TGTGCCAGCAGCCACGCCCCCCGGGACATTAACACCGGGGAGCTGTTTTTT. Its translation: CASSHAPRDINTGELFF.

The chain is built from TRBV4-2 and TRBJ2-7; tentative D call: TRBD2 (5 bases). The CDR3 runs 15 residues. V was clipped by 4 bases and J by 2 bases, with 15 bases between them. CDR1 and CDR2 (germline): LGHNA, YNFKEQ. The CDR3 reads CASSPTRGSTYEQYF. For the CDR3, the DNA is TGTGCCAGCAGCCCCACTAGAGGGTCTACCTACGAGCAGTACTTC.

The CDR3 region has the DNA TGTGCCAGCACGGGACAGGGACGGGAAAAACTGTTTTTT. Translating gives CASTGQGREKLFF. This rearrangement joins TRBV28 to TRBJ1-4, with TRBD1 matching 9 bases. Germline lookup yields CDR1 MDHEN and CDR2 SYDVKM. J lost 8 bases, V lost 7 bases, and 5 bases had no gene match. CDR3 size: 13 residues.

J is TRBJ2-3 and V is TRBV9; tentative D call: TRBD2 (5 bases). Deletions cut 0 bases from V and 0 bases from J, with 11 bases between. Germline-derived CDR1 and CDR2 are SGDLS and YYNGEE. This CDR3 contains 16 residues. The CDR3 DNA reads as TGTGCCAGCAGCGTAGGAGGTAGCGCCAGCACAGATACGCAGTATTTT. Amino acid sequence: CASSVGGSASTDTQYF.

The chain recombines TRBV13 with TRBJ2-1; 9 positions agree with TRBD1. V shed 7 bases, J shed 7 bases, and the junction held 26 bases outside the gene matches. The germline gives CDR1 PRHDT, CDR2 FYEKMQ (reference sequence). The CDR3 consists of 20 residues. Here the CDR3 reads CASTSVTGTGTLPGRNEQFF. The CDR3 nucleotides read TGTGCCAGCACCTCGGTCACGGGGACAGGGACTCTCCCGGGAAGGAATGAGCAGTTCTTC. The full variable domain, with the rest looked up from reference TRBV13 and TRBJ2-1, is AAGVIQSPRHLIKEKRETATLKCYPIPRHDTVYWYQQGPGQDPQFLISFYEKMQSDKGSIPDRFSAQQFSDYHSELNMSSLELGDSALYFCASTSVTGTGTLPGRNEQFFGPGTRLTVL.

The gene calls are TRBV4-3 and TRBJ2-1; 7 bases fit TRBD2. The CDR3 has 16 residues. Germline CDR1 LGHNA, CDR2 YSLEER. The trim removed 0 bases at V and 7 bases at J, leaving 9 bases unmatched. CDR3 nucleotide sequence: TGCGCCAGCAGCCAAGACCCGGGGTACGGGGGGAATGAGCAGTTCTTC. Its protein product is CASSQDPGYGGNEQFF.

The J gene is TRBJ2-1, the V gene TRBV11-2, with 11 bases matching TRBD2. V dropped 3 bases and J dropped 4; count of bases not matched to a gene: 2. The CDR3 has 15 amino acids. The germline V gene has CDR1 SGHAT and CDR2 FQNNGV. The CDR3 loop is CASSFRLAGYNEQFF. As DNA, the CDR3 is TGTGCCAGCAGCTTCAGACTAGCGGGATACAATGAGCAGTTCTTC.

This sequence joins TRBV29-1 and TRBJ1-2, with D perhaps TRBD1 (5 bases). This CDR3 is 12 amino acids long. V gave up 1 base and J gave up 8 bases, with 11 bases separating them. Germline values: CDR1 SQVTM, CDR2 ANQGSEA. DNA for the CDR3: TGCAGCGTTGAAGGTCGCGGGGACGGCTACACCTTC. Its protein is CSVEGRGDGYTF.

The CDR3 is CASRAGASGSYEQYF. The CDR3 DNA sequence: TGTGCCAGCCGAGCCGGGGCTAGCGGTTCCTACGAGCAGTACTTC. The rearrangement joins TRBV5-5 to TRBJ2-7; 7 bases map to TRBD2. The CDR3 is 15 amino acids. Per germline, CDR1 SGHKS and CDR2 YYEKEE (reference sequence). The trim removed 7 bases at V and 1 base at J, leaving 11 bases unmatched.

This chain connects TRBV30 to TRBJ1-4; possible D gene TRBD1, 5 bases. V dropped 0 bases and J dropped 7 bases, with 12 bases sitting between them. The CDR3 is 14 amino acids. Germline-derived CDR1 and CDR2 are GTSNPN and SVGIG (reference sequence). The CDR3 sequence is CAWSVQLGGEKLFF. DNA of the CDR3: TGTGCCTGGAGTGTTCAGTTGGGGGGTGAAAAACTGTTTTTT. The full variable domain, in which reference TRBV30 and TRBJ1-4 provide the parts outside the CDR3, is SQTIHQWPATLVQPVGSPLSLECTVEGTSNPNLYWYRQAAGRGLQLLFYSVGIGQISSEVPQNLSASRPQDRQFILSSKKLLLSDSGFYLCAWSVQLGGEKLFFGSGTQLSVL.